A single sample is the source of the 21 T cell receptor beta chains below, sequenced in a study of blood T cell repertoires in COVID-19. Method: immunoSEQ multiplex PCR; TCRdb's copy keeps in-frame clones and lacks some. The repertoire consists of tens of thousands of clones, with roughly 83% occurring once and the leading ten covering under 3%. Sequenced material: peripheral blood. The receptor source for this set is a man aged 50 to 60 with acute or convalescent COVID-19.

The chain has TRBV5-1 and TRBJ1-1; no clear D gene. CDR3 length: 14 residues. In germline, CDR1 is SGHRS, CDR2 YFSETQ. Trimming removed 2 bases at V and 1 base at J, with 9 bases between. The CDR3 here is CASSFTVKNTEAFF. CDR3 DNA sequence: TGCGCCAGCAGCTTCACAGTTAAGAACACTGAAGCTTTCTTT.

V usage is TRBV4-1 and J usage is TRBJ2-3; D unresolved. The CDR3 has 13 amino acids. CDR1 and CDR2 from the germline V gene are MGHRA and YSYEKL. V was trimmed by 6 bases and J by 0 bases, leaving 7 bases between them. CDR3 bases: TGCGCCAGCAGTTCCGGGAGCACAGATACGCAGTATTTT. Encoded protein: CASSSGSTDTQYF.

The chain is built from TRBV10-1 and TRBJ2-1, with D possibly TRBD2 on 6 matching bases. Germline V CDR1 and CDR2: WNHNN, SYGVQD (reference sequence). This CDR3 comprises 13 residues. V was clipped by 3 bases and J by 6 bases, with 9 bases between them. For the CDR3, the DNA is TGCGCCAGCAGTGATCTGGGGGGCAATGAGCAGTTCTTC. Amino acids: CASSDLGGNEQFF.

The rearrangement joins TRBV27 to TRBJ1-5; 8 nucleotides align to TRBD1. The CDR3 has 14 amino acids. Germline trimming cut 2 bases from V and 9 bases from J; bases unmatched to any gene: 6. Germline CDR1 is MNHEY and CDR2 is SMNVEV (reference sequence). CDR3 bases: TGTGCCAGCAGTTTAGACAGGGGAGGGTGGCCCCAGCATTTT. It translates to CASSLDRGGWPQHF.

In this sample, this clone turned up once. CDR3 bases: TGTGCCAGCGAGGTTAGACCAGTTAACACCGGGGAGCTGTTTTTT. Encoded protein: CASEVRPVNTGELFF. V is TRBV2 and J is TRBJ2-2; the D is unclear. Germline V gives CDR1 SNHLY, CDR2 FYNNEI. V gave up 8 bases and J gave up 2 bases, with 15 bases separating them. The CDR3 totals 15 residues.

The chain has TRBV6-1 and TRBJ1-5; no clear D gene. This CDR3 comprises 17 residues. The germline CDR1 and CDR2 sequences are MNHNS and SASEGT. V lost 4 bases and J lost 1, with 17 bases in between. The CDR3 loop reads CASSVNRAPGSNQPQHF. CDR3 bases: TGTGCCAGCAGTGTAAACCGGGCCCCGGGGAGCAATCAGCCCCAGCATTTT.

The chain couples TRBV7-8 to TRBJ1-4, with 9 bases aligning to TRBD1. The length of the CDR3 is 18 residues. Losses at the gene ends were 5 bases for V and 0 bases for J; bases not matched to a gene: 10. CDR1 and CDR2 (germline): SGHVS, FQNEAQ. This CDR3 reads CASSRRDRVLATNEKLFF. The CDR3 DNA reads as TGTGCCAGCAGCCGCCGGGACAGGGTTCTAGCAACTAATGAAAAACTGTTTTTT.

The chain uses TRBV27 and TRBJ2-2, with D tentatively TRBD1 (6 bases). The CDR3 contains 14 residues. CDR1 and CDR2 (germline): MNHEY, SMNVEV (reference sequence). V was pared by 5 bases and J by 1 base, with 8 bases between. This chain's CDR3 is CASSATGNTGELFF. The CDR3 nucleotides read TGTGCCAGCAGTGCGACAGGGAACACCGGGGAGCTGTTTTTT.

The genes are TRBV7-9 and TRBJ2-5, with TRBD1 matching 10 bases. V gave up 2 bases and J gave up 4 bases; unmatched junction bases: 7. This CDR3 comprises 16 residues. Germline V gene sequence: CDR1 SEHNR, CDR2 FQNEAQ (reference sequence). The CDR3 spells CASSLSETGGGETQYF. CDR3 nucleotides: TGTGCCAGCAGCTTAAGTGAGACAGGGGGCGGAGAGACCCAGTACTTC.

The V gene is TRBV21-1, the J gene TRBJ1-5; TRBD1, the table's D call, was not compared with the DNA. TRBV21-1 is a recognized pseudogene. There are 13 residues in the CDR3. The CDR3 DNA sequence: TGTGCCAGCAGCAGACAGGGCCATCAGCCCCAGCATTTT. This codes for CASSRQGHQPQHF.

This clone occurred once. This rearrangement joins TRBV5-1 to TRBJ2-2, with D tentatively TRBD1 (6 bases). The CDR3 sequence is 15 residues long. Germline-derived CDR1 and CDR2 are SGHRS and YFSETQ. V was trimmed by 0 bases and J by 4 bases, leaving 10 bases between them. The CDR3 reads CASSLAPTGTGELFF. The CDR3 DNA follows: TGCGCCAGCAGCTTGGCTCCGACAGGCACCGGGGAGCTGTTTTTT.

The CDR3 is CASSGEIAGGAYNEQFF. The CDR3 DNA sequence: TGTGCCAGCAGCGGGGAGATAGCGGGAGGGGCGTACAATGAGCAGTTCTTC. V and J are TRBV2 and TRBJ2-1, with TRBD2 matching 11 bases. From germline, CDR1 is SNHLY and CDR2 FYNNEI. This CDR3 contains 17 residues. The V segment lost 6 bases and the J segment 4 bases; nucleotides outside the gene matches: 11.

This chain connects TRBV28 to TRBJ1-6, with TRBD1 identical over 8 bases. This CDR3 comprises 15 residues. Germline V gives CDR1 MDHEN, CDR2 SYDVKM. After removal of 4 bases from V and 10 bases from J, the junction contained 9 bases not matched to a gene. CDR3 sequence: CASSSPGGSVSPLHF. CDR3 nucleotides: TGTGCCAGCAGTTCTCCAGGGGGCTCGGTATCACCCCTCCACTTT.

The V gene is TRBV7-8, the J gene TRBJ2-7; D is possibly TRBD2 (7 bases). The CDR3 loop spans 16 amino acids. CDR1 and CDR2 from the germline V gene are SGHVS and FQNEAQ. V lost 6 bases and J lost 0, with 18 bases in between. CDR3 coding DNA: TGTGCCAGCAGAGTCGTCGCGGGGGCCAGCTCCTACGAGCAGTACTTC. Its translation is CASRVVAGASSYEQYF.

V is TRBV15 and J is TRBJ1-1; the D is unclear. The CDR3 contains 17 residues. Germline CDR1 LNHNV, CDR2 YYDKDF (reference sequence). The ends were cut back, 1 base at V and 2 bases at J, with 17 bases in the middle. CDR3 amino acids: CATSRAPRRQLNTEAFF. CDR3 nucleotide sequence: TGTGCCACCAGCAGAGCCCCAAGACGACAACTTAACACTGAAGCTTTCTTT.

The genes are TRBV3-1 (or the pseudogene TRBV3-2) and TRBJ2-2, with TRBD1 matching over 10 bases. This CDR3 spans 15 amino acids. V lost 4 bases to trimming and J lost 8 bases; unmatched junction nucleotides: 7. Per germline, CDR1 LGHDT and CDR2 YNNKEL (reference sequence). CDR3 sequence (DNA): TGTGCCAGCAGCCCCTGGGACAGGGGTGAAGGGGAGCTGTTTTTT. Translating it yields CASSPWDRGEGELFF.

The V call is TRBV2, the J call TRBJ1-4, with a possible D match to TRBD1 (5 bases). This CDR3 contains 15 residues. Germline CDR1 is SNHLY and CDR2 is FYNNEI. V lost 7 bases to trimming and J lost 8 bases, with 20 bases between them. DNA of the CDR3: TGTGCCAGCAATGTCGTCGGGACTTGGGGCGAAAAACTGTTTTTT. It encodes CASNVVGTWGEKLFF.

The CDR3 sequence: CASSQVHSGGVVGELFF. The CDR3 region has the DNA TGCGCCAGCAGCCAAGTACATAGCGGGGGGGTGGTCGGGGAGCTGTTTTTT. The chain links TRBV4-1 to TRBJ2-2, with 11 bases fitting TRBD2. This CDR3 has 17 residues. Germline V gene lookup returns CDR1 MGHRA and CDR2 YSYEKL. V was pared by 1 base and J by 7 bases, with 8 bases of the junction left unmatched.

This sequence joins TRBV5-1 and TRBJ1-2; 7 nucleotides align to TRBD1. Germline V CDR1 and CDR2: SGHRS, YFSETQ. Trimming took 0 bases from V and 4 from J; bases not matched to a gene: 15. CDR3 length equals 18 residues. The DNA for the CDR3 is TGCGCCAGCAGCTTGGCCGAGAGCGGACAGGAGCCTTCCTATGGCTACACCTTC. This gives the protein CASSLAESGQEPSYGYTF. Full variable domain (outside the CDR3, taken from reference TRBV5-1 and TRBJ1-2): KAGVTQTPRYLIKTRGQQVTLSCSPISGHRSVSWYQQTPGQGLQFLFEYFSETQRNKGNFPGRFSGRQFSNSRSEMNVSTLELGDSALYLCASSLAESGQEPSYGYTFGSGTRLTVV.

V is TRBV7-9 and J is TRBJ2-1, with 10 bases fitting TRBD2. The V segment lost 1 base and the J segment 6 bases; nucleotides outside the gene matches: 6. Germline CDR1 and CDR2: SEHNR and FQNEAQ (reference sequence). The CDR3 is 16 residues long. The chain's CDR3 is CASSLGFPSGSNEQFF. The CDR3 DNA follows: TGTGCCAGCAGCTTAGGCTTCCCTAGCGGGAGCAATGAGCAGTTCTTC.

The chain has TRBV3-1 (or the pseudogene TRBV3-2) and TRBJ1-4; D call uncertain. Between the trimmed V and J ends, which lost 0 bases and 3 bases, there was a span of 8 bases. The length of the CDR3 is 15 residues. Germline V gene data show CDR1 as LGHDT and CDR2 as YNNKEL (reference sequence). The CDR3 region is CASSQDQKPNEKLFF. DNA for the CDR3: TGTGCCAGCAGCCAAGATCAGAAACCTAATGAAAAACTGTTTTTT.